What follows is one T cell receptor (beta chain) and its context. What it binds is unknown. Sequencing used immunoSEQ multiplex PCR; TCRdb keeps in-frame clones, though not all of them. The data contain roughly 38,000 clones, 80% to 90% of them seen just once; the ten biggest clones take up about 1.5%. The data were obtained in a study of a mutant IDH1 vaccine in newly diagnosed glioma. Across the study: With temozolomide cycles, or 4-6 weeks after radiotherapy alone, vaccination was started. At week 35 came visit V12, and visit V13 followed at week 47.

Time point specified: week 35, safety follow-up. Vaccination used 300 ug of mutant IDH1 20-mer peptide per dose, with topical imiquimod. Germline V gene lookup returns CDR1 MNHEY and CDR2 SVGAGI. This CDR3 region has 15 residues. Germline trimming cut 5 bases from V and 6 bases from J; bases unmatched to any gene: 8. The sequences come from PBMCs, collected from a glioma patient whose treatment included an IDH1 peptide vaccine. This receptor was obtained from a man aged 35 to 55 with glioma. The J gene is TRBJ2-2, the V gene TRBV6-5; 8 positions agree with TRBD1. CDR3: CASSRGQGQAGELFF. CDR3 nucleotide sequence: TGTGCCAGCAGTCGCGGACAGGGACAGGCCGGGGAGCTGTTTTTT.